Below are 22 T cell receptor beta chains sequenced from a single sample in a study of shared clonotypes between healthy human individuals (dated by TCRdb to the early 2020s). The library was made by the immunoSEQ multiplex PCR assay. TCRdb carries this immuneACCESS record with in-frame sequences only. Its versions omit some clonotypes, under half of them owing to an unresolved V gene in the studies checked, with the rest unexplained. Present in this sample are fewer than 600,000 clones, around 80% of which were seen just once. The top ten clonotypes cover about 11% of the sample. The sequenced material came from PBMCs. The receptor source for this set is a woman aged 40-49 years in good health. Some clones in this sample may be carry-over from other donors' samples.

As for this clone: Other DNA sequences in this sample translate to the same CDR3. The rearrangement links TRBV29-1 to TRBJ1-3; D may be TRBD1 (5 bases). There are 12 residues in the CDR3. The V end lost 6 bases, the J end lost 3 bases, and 9 bases lay between the germline ends. Germline V CDR1 and CDR2: SQVTM, ANQGSEA. DNA for the CDR3: TGCAGCGTCGGGGGTTTTGGAAACACCATATATTTT. Residues: CSVGGFGNTIYF.

The gene calls are TRBV5-4 and TRBJ1-1; 9 nucleotides agree with TRBD1. The CDR3 runs 15 residues. V was pared by 4 bases and J by 1 base, with 5 bases of the junction left unmatched. The germline V gene encodes CDR1 SGHNT and CDR2 YYREEE (reference sequence). The chain's CDR3 is CASSTNRGRNTEAFF. The CDR3 DNA sequence: TGTGCCAGCAGCACTAACAGGGGGCGGAACACTGAAGCTTTCTTT.

This clone showed up many times. The rearrangement uses TRBV7-2 and TRBJ1-1; TRBD1 is a possible D gene (5 bases). Germline CDR1 reads SGHTA; CDR2 reads FQGNSA. The CDR3 is 13 amino acids. V was cut by 2 bases and J by 8 bases, with 12 bases left in between. DNA of the CDR3: TGTGCCAGCAGCTTATACTCCAGGACAGAAGCTTTCTTT. It codes for CASSLYSRTEAFF.

This rearrangement joins TRBV11-2 to TRBJ2-5; TRBD2 agrees at 7 bases. The tail of the sequence fits TRBJ2-7 better, so the J call may be wrong. This CDR3 has 14 amino acids. CDR1 is SGHAT and CDR2 is FQNNGV in the germline V gene. The CDR3 spells CASSLGGSGYEQYF. CDR3 coding DNA: TGTGCCAGCAGCTTAGGTGGTAGCGGGTACGAGCAGTACTTC.

Regarding this clone: The sample carries other DNA sequences with the same CDR3. The rearrangement joins TRBV19 to TRBJ1-1; 7 bases map to TRBD1. CDR1 is LNHDA and CDR2 is SQIVND in the germline V gene (reference sequence). The CDR3 spans 15 residues. The J segment lost 1 base and the V segment lost 4 bases, leaving 6 bases of the junction unmatched. The CDR3 spells CASSRGGQSNTEAFF. CDR3 nucleotides: TGTGCCAGTAGTAGGGGGGGACAGTCGAACACTGAAGCTTTCTTT.

The chain couples TRBV11-3 to TRBJ1-1; 8 bases are a match to TRBD1. V dropped 5 bases and J dropped 8; count of bases not matched to a gene: 10. The CDR3 runs 14 residues. Germline loops: CDR1 SGHNT, CDR2 YENEEA. CDR3 sequence reads: CASSQGQARDEAFF. CDR3 bases: TGTGCCAGCAGCCAGGGACAGGCGAGGGACGAAGCTTTCTTT.

In this sample, this clone turned up once. The chain joins TRBV7-7 to TRBJ2-5; perhaps TRBD2 as D (7 bases). The V gene's germline CDR1 is SSHAT and CDR2 FNYEAQ (reference sequence). Trimming stripped 4 bases from V and 5 bases from J, with 14 bases between. The CDR3 contains 14 residues. Here the CDR3 reads CASSSLGGLETQYF. The CDR3 bases are TGTGCCAGCAGCTCACTGGGGGGGCTGGAGACCCAGTACTTC.

V is TRBV2 and J is TRBJ1-1; D is unresolved. Trimming pared 7 bases from V and 1 base from J, leaving 13 bases between. Germline V lookup: CDR1 SNHLY, CDR2 FYNNEI. This CDR3 comprises 14 residues. As DNA, the CDR3 is TGTGCCAGCACCACGGGCACCCCGAACACTGAAGCTTTCTTT. It is translated as CASTTGTPNTEAFF.

This CDR3 is CASSPRDRGPSYTF. CDR3 DNA: TGTGCCAGCAGCCCTCGGGACAGGGGGCCCTCCTACACCTTC. The chain links TRBV7-2 to TRBJ1-2, with 12 bases identical to TRBD1. The CDR3 is made up of 14 amino acids. V gave up 5 bases and J gave up 10 bases; unmatched junction bases: 8. Germline CDR1 reads SGHTA; CDR2 reads FQGNSA.

The chain is built from TRBV27 and TRBJ1-5; maybe TRBD1 (6 bases). Germline-derived CDR1 and CDR2 are MNHEY and SMNVEV (reference sequence). V was shortened by 6 bases and J by 3 bases, with 9 bases between the two germline ends. This CDR3 region has 13 residues. The CDR3 sequence is CASRRGYNQPQHF. The CDR3 region has the DNA TGTGCCAGCAGGAGGGGGTACAATCAGCCCCAGCATTTT.

This clone turned up a few times. The J gene is TRBJ1-1, the V gene TRBV6-5; no clear D gene. Trimming took 2 bases from V and 1 from J, leaving 14 bases between them. Germline CDR1 is MNHEY and CDR2 is SVGAGI. The CDR3 extends over 16 amino acids. The CDR3 coding sequence is TGTGCCAGCAGTTACAAGGTGGGAAGTGGGAACACTGAAGCTTTCTTT. Its translation is CASSYKVGSGNTEAFF.

The V gene is TRBV28, the J gene TRBJ2-7, with D perhaps matching TRBD2 (5 bases). V lost 11 bases to trimming and J lost 1 base, with 12 bases between them. Per the germline V gene, CDR1 is MDHEN and CDR2 is SYDVKM. There are 12 residues in the CDR3. The DNA for the CDR3 is TGTGCCGTTGGGGAGCGGTCCTACGAGCAGTACTTC. This gives the protein CAVGERSYEQYF.

About this clone: The same CDR3 arises from other DNA sequences in this sample as well. The CDR3: CASSEGQLNTEAFF. In DNA form, the CDR3 reads TGTGCCAGCAGTGAGGGACAGCTGAACACTGAAGCTTTCTTT. The chain employs TRBV2 and TRBJ1-1; 7 nucleotides match TRBD1. Germline lookup yields CDR1 SNHLY and CDR2 FYNNEI. J was trimmed by 0 bases and V by 3 bases; bases with no gene match: 1. The CDR3 sequence is 14 residues long.

This clone appeared a few times. The chain carries TRBV4-3 and TRBJ2-2; 10 bases are a match to TRBD2. Germline CDR1 is LGHNA and CDR2 is YSLEER. J gave up 0 bases and V 4 bases, and 8 bases lay outside the gene matches. CDR3 length: 18 residues. CDR3 nucleotide sequence: TGCGCCAGCAGCCCAGGACTAGCGGAGAAAACGAACACCGGGGAGCTGTTTTTT. Its protein is CASSPGLAEKTNTGELFF.

The CDR3 DNA reads as TGTGCCAGCAGTTACGGGTACAGGGGCGCCGAAGAGACCCAGTACTTC. Its protein product is CASSYGYRGAEETQYF. This chain uses TRBV28 with TRBJ2-5, with 7 nucleotides matching TRBD1. The CDR3 spans 16 residues. Trimming removed 4 bases from V and 3 bases from J; junction bases left unmatched: 11. Germline V CDR1 and CDR2: MDHEN, SYDVKM. Supplemented by reference TRBV28 and TRBJ2-5, the full variable domain reads DVKVTQSSRYLVKRTGEKVFLECVQDMDHENMFWYRQDPGLGLRLIYFSYDVKMKEKGDIPEGYSVSREKKERFSLILESASTNQTSMYLCASSYGYRGAEETQYFGPGTRLLVL.

There are a few counts of this clone. The chain links TRBV9 to TRBJ2-2; tentative D call: TRBD1 (5 bases). Trimming removed 1 base at V and 5 bases at J, with 6 bases between. The CDR3 has 13 amino acids. The V gene's germline CDR1 is SGDLS and CDR2 YYNGEE. The CDR3 nucleotides read TGTGCCAGCAGCGTAAGGGGAACCGGGGAGCTGTTTTTT. Protein product: CASSVRGTGELFF.

As to this clone: The same CDR3 arises from other DNA sequences in this sample as well. The chain uses TRBV9 and TRBJ2-3; D remains unclear. Germline CDR1 SGDLS, CDR2 YYNGEE. The V gene lost 3 bases and the J gene lost 3 bases, with 8 bases spanning the gap. This CDR3 is 13 amino acids long. The CDR3 DNA reads as TGTGCCAGCAGCGGGAGTGGAACAGATACGCAGTATTTT. Its translation: CASSGSGTDTQYF.

This chain joins TRBV11-2 and TRBJ2-1; D possibly corresponds to TRBD2 (5 bases). CDR3 length: 17 amino acids. CDR1 SGHAT and CDR2 FQNNGV come from the germline V gene. Between the trimmed V and J ends, which lost 0 bases and 6 bases, there was a span of 18 bases. The DNA for the CDR3 is TGTGCCAGCAGCTTAGATGAGGGAGTAGTAATTAGCAATGAGCAGTTCTTC. Translating gives CASSLDEGVVISNEQFF.

V gene TRBV15 combines with J gene TRBJ1-2; D gene uncertain. The CDR3 has 15 residues. The germline V and J ends were trimmed by 0 bases and 0 bases, with 8 bases remaining between them. The germline V gene encodes CDR1 LNHNV and CDR2 YYDKDF (reference sequence). Written as DNA, the CDR3 is TGTGCCACCAGCAGAGAACGGGGAGCTAACTATGGCTACACCTTC. The encoded protein is CATSRERGANYGYTF.

This clone was observed a handful of times. This sequence joins TRBV29-1 and TRBJ2-3, with D tentatively TRBD1 or TRBD2 (5 bases each). Trimming shortened V by 6 bases and J by 2 bases, and 9 bases separated the two germline ends. Per germline, CDR1 SQVTM and CDR2 ANQGSEA. This CDR3 comprises 12 residues. CDR3 sequence reads: CSVGTDTDTQYF. The CDR3 nucleotides are TGCAGCGTCGGGACCGACACAGATACGCAGTATTTT.

The chain has TRBV7-2 and TRBJ2-1, with D perhaps being TRBD1 or TRBD2 (6 bases each). Between the trimmed V and J ends, which lost 1 base and 0 bases, there was a span of 10 bases. The length of the CDR3 is 16 residues. Germline assignment: CDR1 SGHTA and CDR2 FQGNSA. Here the CDR3 reads CASSLGGAVSYNEQFF. For the CDR3, the DNA is TGTGCCAGCAGCTTAGGGGGGGCTGTCTCCTACAATGAGCAGTTCTTC.

The chain combines TRBV5-4 with TRBJ2-2; D unclear. The CDR3 runs 15 residues. Trimming removed 5 bases from V and 0 bases from J, with 11 bases in between. Germline V gene lookup returns CDR1 SGHNT and CDR2 YYREEE (reference sequence). This chain's CDR3 is CASRKSAANTGELFF. CDR3 nucleotide sequence: TGTGCCAGCAGAAAAAGCGCTGCGAACACCGGGGAGCTGTTTTTT. The full variable domain, in which reference TRBV5-4 and TRBJ2-2 provide the parts outside the CDR3, is ETGVTQSPTHLIKTRGQQVTLRCSSQSGHNTVSWYQQALGQGPQFIFQYYREEENGRGNFPPRFSGLQFPNYSSELNVNALELDDSALYLCASRKSAANTGELFFGEGSRLTVL.